This T cell receptor (beta chain) was sequenced in a study of cytomegalovirus exposure and HLA in healthy donors. A word on this clone: Its antigen is not identified.

Germline-derived CDR1 and CDR2 are SGHRS and YFSETQ. V lost 4 bases and J lost 7, with 17 bases in between. The CDR3 runs 15 residues. 60 Vbeta and 13 Jbeta primers were used in PCR. Produced via immunoSEQ multiplex PCR; TCRdb's table is partial and in-frame only. This table holds under 200,000 clones, over 60% found once. The study, taken as a whole, reports: In a later analysis, DRB1 alleles had the most associated TCRs; HLA-C alleles the fewest. According to an earlier analysis, most TCR beta V segments yielded productive rearrangements about 87% or about 30% of the time.

The genes are TRBV5-1 and TRBJ1-4, with D unresolved. Sequencing was performed on PBMCs. This receptor was taken from a woman aged 25 to 39 in good health and CMV-seronegative. The CDR3, as DNA: TGCGCCAGCAGCGAGGGTACACGAGGAGGTGAAAAACTGTTTTTT. It is translated as CASSEGTRGGEKLFF.